The next 28 T cell receptor beta chains were all read from a single sample in a study of T cell repertoires in cytomegalovirus infection. Using its own MiXCR run on the reads, TCRdb lists one record per CDR3 protein. The sample carries 680,000 or so distinct CDR3 sequences, roughly 35% recorded once. The sequencing input was PBMCs. These receptors were collected from a human donor in good health (CMV status not recorded). Some clones in this sample may be carry-over from other donors' samples.

This clonotype was counted only a few times. V gene TRBV10-3 combines with J gene TRBJ1-3; TRBD1 agrees at 8 bases. V lost 4 bases to trimming and J lost 3 bases; unmatched junction nucleotides: 8. This CDR3 is 16 amino acids long. CDR1 is ENHRY and CDR2 is SYGVKD in the germline V gene. The CDR3 protein is CAISGTGSRLGNTIYF. The CDR3 DNA reads TGTGCCATCAGTGGGACAGGGAGCCGTCTTGGAAACACCATATATTTT.

CDR3 loop: CASSSIQGGQYF. CDR3 in DNA: TGTGCCAGCAGCTCCATTCAAGGGGGCCAGTACTTC. This chain uses TRBV7-9 with TRBJ2-5, with D possibly being TRBD1 (6 bases). This CDR3 is built from 12 residues. V gave up 4 bases and J gave up 10 bases, with 13 bases separating them. Germline CDR1 is SEHNR and CDR2 is FQNEAQ (reference sequence).

Note on this clonotype: A read error may be the cause here, since a much bigger clone is one base away. This rearrangement joins TRBV7-8 to TRBJ2-3, with 7 bases matching TRBD1. V shed 9 bases and J 4 bases; nucleotides not matched to a gene: 19. The germline CDR1 and CDR2 sequences are SGHVS and FQNEAQ. This CDR3 spans 17 amino acids. The DNA for the CDR3 is TGTGCCAGAAGCAGGGGGAGCGACAGAGTAGGTTCAGATACGCAGTATTTT. This translates into CARSRGSDRVGSDTQYF.

Notes on this clonotype: The junction differs from germline at one of its ends, possibly a read error. The J gene is TRBJ2-7, the V gene TRBV4-1, with D possibly being TRBD1 (5 bases). The germline V gene has CDR1 MGHRA and CDR2 YSYEKL. The CDR3 runs 16 residues. In nucleotides, the CDR3 is TGCGCCAGCAGCCAAGATTTCTTACAGGTTTCCTACGAGCGGTACTTC. Protein product: CASSQDFLQVSYERYF.

The chain links TRBV9 to TRBJ1-3, with a weak D call TRBD1 (5 bases). Between the trimmed V and J ends, which lost 3 bases and 0 bases, there was a span of 13 bases. This CDR3 contains 16 residues. The germline V gene has CDR1 SGDLS and CDR2 YYNGEE. In nucleotides, the CDR3 is TGTGCCAGCAGCGCCTCTGGGGCCCTCTCTGGAAACACCATATATTTT. It codes for CASSASGALSGNTIYF.

The sample holds one count of this clonotype. This chain uses TRBV20-1 with TRBJ2-2; D unclear. This CDR3 comprises 12 residues. Trimming removed 3 bases from V and 6 bases from J, with 8 bases in between. In germline, CDR1 is DFQATT, CDR2 SNEGSKA (reference sequence). DNA of the CDR3: TGCAGTGCTAGGCCCCATCCCGGGGAGCTGTTTTTT. Translated: CSARPHPGELFF.

V is TRBV10-3 and J is TRBJ1-6, with a tentative D call TRBD1 (5 bases). Trimming took 6 bases from V and 10 from J, leaving 10 bases between them. The CDR3 spans 12 residues. Germline assignment: CDR1 ENHRY and CDR2 SYGVKD. CDR3 sequence: CAIRARGSPLHF. The CDR3, as DNA: TGTGCCATCAGGGCACGGGGGTCACCCCTCCACTTT.

This clonotype was seen more than once but under ten times. The chain recombines TRBV4-1 with TRBJ2-1, with D possibly TRBD1 on 6 matching bases. The germline V gene encodes CDR1 MGHRA and CDR2 YSYEKL. Trimming stripped 0 bases from V and 9 bases from J, with 15 bases between. The CDR3 has 15 residues. CDR3: CASSQDLTGRGEQFF. The CDR3 coding sequence is TGCGCCAGCAGCCAAGATCTGACAGGTCGGGGTGAGCAGTTCTTC.

The rearrangement links TRBV30 to TRBJ2-3; 8 bases line up with TRBD2. There are 15 residues in the CDR3. The V segment lost 3 bases and the J segment 1 base; nucleotides outside the gene matches: 6. The germline V gene encodes CDR1 GTSNPN and CDR2 SVGIG (reference sequence). Here the CDR3 DNA reads TGTGCCTGGAGCGCGACGGGGGGGGGCACAGATACGCAGTATTTT. Its protein product is CAWSATGGGTDTQYF.

This sequence joins TRBV19 and TRBJ1-5; D not resolved. CDR3 length: 12 amino acids. V lost 8 bases and J lost 9, with 14 bases in between. CDR1 and CDR2 from the germline V gene are LNHDA and SQIVND (reference sequence). CDR3 region: CASSSHNRPQHF. As DNA, the CDR3 is TGTGCCAGTTCCTCACATAACCGGCCCCAGCATTTT.

The chain recombines TRBV11-2 with TRBJ2-3; D perhaps matches TRBD1 (6 bases). V was trimmed by 5 bases and J by 5 bases, leaving 20 bases between them. Germline loops: CDR1 SGHAT, CDR2 FQNNGV. CDR3 size: 16 residues. The CDR3 DNA is TGTGCCAGCAGCGACGGTACGGGACAAATAGGAGATACGCAGTATTTT. Translated: CASSDGTGQIGDTQYF.

V is TRBV19 and J is TRBJ2-1; maybe TRBD2 (6 bases). Germline V CDR1 and CDR2: LNHDA, SQIVND (reference sequence). Trimming pared 8 bases from V and 2 bases from J, leaving 7 bases between. The CDR3 is 12 residues long. For the CDR3, the DNA is TGTGCCAGTGGGGGGACCTACAATGAGCAGTTCTTC. Its protein is CASGGTYNEQFF.

This clonotype was found a few times. The V and J genes are TRBV6-1 and TRBJ1-1, with TRBD1 matching 7 bases. This CDR3 is built from 13 residues. J lost 9 bases, V lost 2 bases, and 6 bases had no gene match. The germline V gene encodes CDR1 MNHNS and CDR2 SASEGT. The CDR3 sequence is CASSEIRQGKAFF. CDR3 nucleotides: TGTGCCAGCAGTGAAATAAGACAGGGAAAAGCTTTCTTT.

This clonotype was detected a few times. This chain links TRBV12-3 or TRBV12-4 with TRBJ1-5; D may be TRBD1 (5 bases). This CDR3 spans 20 amino acids. Trimming took 0 bases from V and 6 from J, leaving 27 bases between them. The chain's CDR3 is CASSLAIAGRGRYGGQPQHF. CDR3 DNA: TGTGCCAGCAGTTTAGCAATAGCAGGGCGCGGCCGGTATGGGGGTCAGCCCCAGCATTTT.

This clonotype came up many times. The chain carries TRBV2 and TRBJ2-1; D unclear. V shed 6 bases and J shed 0 bases, with 12 bases lying between them. Germline V CDR1 and CDR2: SNHLY, FYNNEI. There are 15 residues in the CDR3. CDR3 in amino acids: CASRALVSSYNEQFF. DNA for the CDR3: TGTGCCAGCAGGGCCTTAGTCAGCTCCTACAATGAGCAGTTCTTC.

The J gene is TRBJ2-5, the V gene TRBV24-1; TRBD1 aligns across 7 bases. The CDR3 has 14 amino acids. J lost 5 bases, V lost 1 base, and 3 bases had no gene match. Germline V gene sequence: CDR1 KGHDR, CDR2 SFDVKD. The CDR3 DNA sequence: TGTGCCACCAGTGATTTTGACAGGGTTGAGACCCAGTACTTC. It specifies CATSDFDRVETQYF.

This clonotype has more than one count but fewer than ten. The V and J genes are TRBV28 and TRBJ1-5, with a tentative D call TRBD1 (5 bases). V gave up 5 bases and J gave up 4 bases, with 15 bases separating them. Per germline, CDR1 MDHEN and CDR2 SYDVKM. The CDR3 is made up of 15 amino acids. As DNA, the CDR3 is TGTGCCAGCAGTCCTATAGACAGCTATAATCAGCCCCAGCATTTT. It translates to CASSPIDSYNQPQHF.

With regard to this clonotype: A read error may explain this, as a much larger clone is one base away. This chain uses TRBV7-2 with TRBJ2-7; 8 nucleotides match TRBD1. CDR1 and CDR2 from the germline V gene are SGHTA and FQGNSA. This CDR3 spans 14 amino acids. The CDR3 protein is CASRQPGGSYEKYF. DNA of the CDR3: TGTGCCAGCAGGCAGCCAGGGGGCTCCTACGAGAAGTACTTC.

J is TRBJ1-2 and V is TRBV28; no definite D call. Germline CDR1 and CDR2: MDHEN and SYDVKM. The CDR3 is 15 residues long. This CDR3 is CYSSLLREAYYGYTF. CDR3 nucleotides: TGTTACAGCAGTTTATTGAGGGAGGCCTACTATGGCTACACCTTC.

This clonotype turned up a few times. The rearrangement links TRBV12-3 or TRBV12-4 to TRBJ2-5; D is undetermined. The CDR3 has 12 residues. Trimming shortened V by 6 bases and J by 5 bases, and 10 bases separated the two germline ends. The CDR3 DNA follows: TGTGCCAGCAGCCAAGTCTCTGAGACCCAGTACTTC. Translated, it gives CASSQVSETQYF.

About this clonotype itself: Sequence at one end of the junction differs from germline and may be a read error. CDR3 coding DNA: TGTGCAAGAAGTTTTGCCGCGAACCCTGAAGCTTTCTTT. Amino acids: CARSFAANPEAFF. The chain links TRBV27 to TRBJ1-1; unclear D gene. Germline lookup yields CDR1 MNHEY and CDR2 SMNVEV (reference sequence). The CDR3 is made up of 13 amino acids.

With respect to this clonotype: A read error is possible here, since a much larger clone lies one base away. CDR3 region: CASSSTRQETHYF. CDR3 nucleotides: TGTGCCAGCAGCTCGACTAGACAGGAGACCCATTACTTC. The chain joins TRBV7-2 to TRBJ2-5; D possibly uses TRBD1 or TRBD2 (6 bases each). Germline CDR1 is SGHTA and CDR2 is FQGNSA. The CDR3 is made up of 13 amino acids.

This clonotype came up a few times. This rearrangement joins TRBV7-8 to TRBJ1-4, with D perhaps matching TRBD1 (5 bases). The CDR3 is 18 residues long. CDR1 and CDR2 from the germline V gene are SGHVS and FQNEAQ. V dropped 4 bases and J dropped 2 bases, with 20 bases sitting between them. The CDR3 sequence is CASSSGLLGGSTNEKLFF. CDR3 bases: TGTGCCAGCAGCTCGGGACTCTTAGGAGGGTCGACTAATGAAAAACTGTTTTTT.

The count of this clonotype is one. One end of the junction does not line up with germline, which may come from a read error. The chain carries TRBV6-4 and TRBJ2-7; 9 bases fit TRBD2. CDR1 and CDR2 from the germline V gene are MRHNA and SNTAGT. The CDR3 consists of 15 residues. CDR3 nucleotide sequence: TGTGACAGCAGTGAATGGTCTAGCGGGGACTACGAGCAGTACTTC. Amino acids: CDSSEWSSGDYEQYF.

The J gene is TRBJ2-1, the V gene TRBV28; D uncertain. The length of the CDR3 is 14 residues. V gave up 3 bases and J gave up 0 bases, with 6 bases separating them. Germline V gives CDR1 MDHEN, CDR2 SYDVKM. CDR3 in DNA: TGTGCCAGCAGTTTTCACTCCTCCTACAATGAGCAGTTCTTC. It codes for CASSFHSSYNEQFF.

This clonotype was recorded a few times. The chain links TRBV7-9 to TRBJ2-7, with D hard to call. This CDR3 has 14 residues. CDR1 SEHNR and CDR2 FQNEAQ come from the germline V gene (reference sequence). V lost 5 bases and J lost 0, with 11 bases in between. DNA for the CDR3: TGTGCCAGCAGCCCCCCATGGGGCTCCTACGAGCAGTACTTC. Translating gives CASSPPWGSYEQYF.

This clonotype occurred a few times. The rearrangement uses TRBV19 and TRBJ1-2; D is undetermined. V was shortened by 2 bases and J by 2 bases, with 12 bases between the two germline ends. The CDR3 runs 15 residues. Germline values: CDR1 LNHDA, CDR2 SQIVND (reference sequence). Here the CDR3 reads CASSIFGGQNYGYTF. CDR3 DNA: TGTGCCAGTAGTATATTCGGCGGCCAGAACTATGGCTACACCTTC.

This clonotype was observed a handful of times. The V gene is TRBV7-2, the J gene TRBJ2-1; TRBD2 agrees at 7 bases. The V gene end was trimmed by 4 bases and the J gene end by 10 bases; junction bases not matched to a gene: 13. The CDR3 spans 15 residues. In germline, CDR1 is SGHTA, CDR2 FQGNSA. CDR3 amino acids: CASSSLRGSNSEQFF. Written as DNA, the CDR3 is TGTGCCAGCAGCTCGCTGCGGGGGAGCAATTCGGAGCAGTTCTTC.